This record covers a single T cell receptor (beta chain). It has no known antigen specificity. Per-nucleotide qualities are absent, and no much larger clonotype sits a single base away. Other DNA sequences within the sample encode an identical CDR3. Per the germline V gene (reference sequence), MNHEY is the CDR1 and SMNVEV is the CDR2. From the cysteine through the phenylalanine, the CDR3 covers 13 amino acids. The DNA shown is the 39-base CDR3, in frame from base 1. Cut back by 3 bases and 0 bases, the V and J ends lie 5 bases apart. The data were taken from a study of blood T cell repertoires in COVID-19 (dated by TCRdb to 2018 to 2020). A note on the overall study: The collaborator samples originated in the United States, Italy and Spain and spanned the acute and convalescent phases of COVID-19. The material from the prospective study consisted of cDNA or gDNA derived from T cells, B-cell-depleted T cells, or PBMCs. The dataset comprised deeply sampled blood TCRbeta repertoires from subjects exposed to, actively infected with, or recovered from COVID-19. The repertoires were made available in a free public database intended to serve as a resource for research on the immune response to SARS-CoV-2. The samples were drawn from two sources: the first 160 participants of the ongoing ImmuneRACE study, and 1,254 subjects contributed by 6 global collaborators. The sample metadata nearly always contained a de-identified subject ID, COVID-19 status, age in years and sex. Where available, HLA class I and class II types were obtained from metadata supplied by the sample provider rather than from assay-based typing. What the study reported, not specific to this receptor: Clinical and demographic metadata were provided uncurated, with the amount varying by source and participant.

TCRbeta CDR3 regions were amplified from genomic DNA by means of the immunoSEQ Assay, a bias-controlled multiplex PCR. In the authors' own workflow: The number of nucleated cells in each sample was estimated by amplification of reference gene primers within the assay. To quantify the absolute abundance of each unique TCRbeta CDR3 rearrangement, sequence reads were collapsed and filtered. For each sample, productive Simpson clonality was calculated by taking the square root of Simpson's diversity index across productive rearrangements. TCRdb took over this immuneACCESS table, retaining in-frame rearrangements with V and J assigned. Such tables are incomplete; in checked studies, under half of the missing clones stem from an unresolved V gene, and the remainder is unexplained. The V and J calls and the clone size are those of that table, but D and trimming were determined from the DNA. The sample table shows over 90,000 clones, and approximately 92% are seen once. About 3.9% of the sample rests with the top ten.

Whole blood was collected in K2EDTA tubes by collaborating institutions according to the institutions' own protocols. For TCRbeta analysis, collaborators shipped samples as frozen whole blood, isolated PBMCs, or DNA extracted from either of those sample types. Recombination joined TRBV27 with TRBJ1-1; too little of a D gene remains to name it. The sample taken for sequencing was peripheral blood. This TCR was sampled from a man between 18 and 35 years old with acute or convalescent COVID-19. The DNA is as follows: TGTGCCAGCAGTTTCGGTCTGAACACTGAAGCTTTCTTT. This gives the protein CASSFGLNTEAFF.